The text below deals with one T cell receptor beta chain. Its antigen is currently not known. The sample holds no much larger clone one base away, and base qualities are not on file. This record belongs to a study of CD4 T cells in relation to SARS-CoV-2 and coronaviruses (dated by TCRdb to about 2021). Turning to the overall study: The ViraFEST assay cultured PBMCs with antigen for 10 days, then sequenced TCR beta CDR3s to find antigen-specific clonal expansions. Memory CD4+ T cell crossreactivity between SARS-CoV-2 and common cold coronavirus spike proteins was assessed at the TCR clonotype level in the study. Expansion assays from other donors in the study were sequenced with a different, Illumina-based TCR-beta assay. Among the roughly 12 convalescent patients, 8 males and 4 females were included, and two of the subjects were Hispanic. The Adaptive Biotechnologies TCR-sequencing kit was used to sequence samples from three pre-COVID donors and the naive versus memory experiments, while other data came from Illumina-based sequencing. Across all 12 patients in the full convalescent cohort, ages ranged from 21 to 72 years, with a median of 38. Using patient-derived lymphoblastoid cell lines, the shared crossreactive spike epitopes were mapped to their HLA restriction.

The full study reports these points: Crossreactive clones showed significantly weaker SARS-CoV-2-driven expansion than monoreactive clones, consistent with antigenic imprinting. The study was constrained by small numbers of patients and of tested TCRs. Sequencing naive versus memory cells indicated that the assay picks up memory recall responses, not primary responses primed during culture. Memory CD4+ clonotypes crossrecognizing SARS-CoV-2 and at least one common cold coronavirus spike were found in 60% to 70% of donors. Because no donor provided both pre-pandemic and post-infection samples, tracing the source of pre-existing responses was limited. Since the crossreactivity analysis centred on spike protein, crossreactivity against other viral proteins was not assessed.

CEF-cultured naive and memory CD4+ T cell DNA received survey-level immunoSEQ TCR-beta sequencing. Per the authors' processing: During preprocessing, nonproductive sequences were discarded, as were any CDR3s that did not begin with C, did not end with F or W, or were shorter than 7 amino acids. The MANAFEST web app was used to call antigen-specific clonotypes on the basis of expansion compared with the reference and with other culture wells. A clone counted as positive if significantly expanded in 2 of 3 replicate wells versus the reference culture at FDR below 0.05. A further requirement for positive clones was significant expansion compared with all other tandem wells, along with an odds ratio above 5. Cultured and uncultured naive and memory CD4+ repertoires were searched for CDR3s previously identified as spike- and CEF-reactive. CDR3 homology was measured as pairwise Levenshtein distance, computed with the stringdist R package after trimming three terminal residues from each end. TCRdb stores this immuneACCESS table with in-frame sequences only. Part of the clones is absent; in the studies checked, under half of the shortfall reflects unresolved V genes, and no reason is known for the rest. V and J calls and clone size come straight from that table; D and trimming were deduced from the DNA. The sample data list tens of thousands of clones, and over 65% of these were observed just once. Less than 3% of the sample is held by the ten biggest clonotypes.

Trimming at the junction amounts to 5 bases on V and 0 bases on J, and the germline ends lie 5 bases apart. The CDR3 runs 13 amino acids, cysteine and phenylalanine included. The read is trimmed to its CDR3 DNA, 39 bases read in frame from base 1. The germline V gene (reference sequence) sets CDR1 to SEHNR and CDR2 to FQNEAQ. To separate naive from memory CD4+ T cells, cryopreserved PBMCs first underwent CD4 enrichment and then EasySep naive CD4+ T cell enrichment. For 10 days, sorted naive or memory CD4+ T cells (10^5) were cultured at a 1:1 ratio with T cell-depleted PBMCs and CEF peptides. Each peptide culture condition was generally run in triplicate replicate wells. PBMCs were isolated from leukapheresis product or whole blood by Ficoll-Paque PLUS gradient centrifugation. PBMCs were either cryopreserved at -140 degrees C or used fresh in the expansion assay. The QIAamp Micro DNA Kit was used to extract genomic DNA from the CD4+ T cells.

The rearranged chain carries TRBV7-9 and TRBJ1-5; no D segment can be confidently identified. The material sequenced was memory CD4+ T cells from PBMCs, cultured in vitro. The sample's cell subset or site label, in plain terms: memory (non-naive) CD4+ T cells. This TCR came from an adult with COVID-19. CDR3 loop: CASSADSNQPQHF. The DNA reads as follows: TGTGCCAGCAGCGCCGATAGCAATCAGCCCCAGCATTTT.